This TCR beta chain comes out of a study of spatial heterogeneity in lung cancer (dated by TCRdb to between 2018 and 2021). Describing the broader study: Beta-chain transcripts were consistently detected in greater numbers than alpha-chain transcripts, which likely reflects a higher abundance of beta-chain transcripts. In the raw uncorrected reads, each unique combination of TCR and UMI appeared on average more than ten times. In non-small cell lung cancer, the study made a quantitative comparison of TCR alpha and beta repertoires among multiple tumor regions, matched nontumor lung and blood. The study linked features of the TCR repertoire to counts of nonsynonymous mutations, which were determined by whole-exome sequencing of tumor tissue. At surgery, both alpha and beta chains were TCR-sequenced in over 200 tumor regions, about 64 matched nontumor lung samples and just over 55 PBMC samples.

This sample's time point label indicates: sample taken at primary tumor resection. Whole RNA extracted from tumor and nontumor lung tissue, or from cryopreserved PBMC samples, was used for TCR sequencing without cell sorting. Samples were obtained from 72 patients with early-stage, untreated non-small cell lung cancer from the lung TRACERx cohort. A patient was chosen for TCR sequencing only when enough RNA was available from at least two tumor regions. The CDR3 holds 15 amino acids from the cysteine to the phenylalanine. CDR3 DNA only is kept here, 45 bases in frame from base 1. CDR1 and CDR2 (SGHVS, FNYEAQ) derive from the germline V gene. Trimming takes 4 bases off V and 1 base off J; junction bases not matched to a gene: 5. The library was obtained by 5' RACE. Sequencing instrument: NextSeq 500. In the TCR library protocol, a unique molecular identifier was attached to each TCR cDNA molecule so that PCR and sequencing errors could be corrected. Per the source publication's procedure: Decombinator tools were used for TCR identification, UMI-based error correction and CDR3 extraction. TCRs above a frequency of 2 per 1,000, corresponding to the top 1% of the tumor frequency distribution, were defined as expanded. Rényi diversity was computed with the R vegan package after subsampling each repertoire 100 times to 5,000 TCRs. To build CDR3 similarity networks, amino acid triplet string-kernel similarity was used, and CDR3s were connected when their pairwise similarity was above 0.82. TCRdb reran the public reads through fastp at Q25 and MiXCR, keeping productive beta chains. Entries that share a CDR3 protein sequence are merged under the most common genes and DNA. TCRdb, rather than the study authors, made the V and J calls. For this sample the table gives over 75,000 distinct CDR3 sequences, of which under 25% were detected only once. The leading ten clones occupy 6.2% of the sample.

Only a few counts were recorded for this clonotype. What this receptor recognizes is not known. Base qualities were left out, and no much larger clone turns up one base away. Overall study outcomes, separate from this receptor: Ubiquitous expanded tumor TCRs were detected in blood more often at tumor resection than at routine follow-up. Confirming at a functional level the hypothesis that regional TCRs recognize regional mutations was considered to require additional single-cell paired TCR alpha and beta sequencing.

The sample consisted of PBMCs, taken at surgery. The chain is encoded by TRBV7-6 joined to TRBJ2-5, and TRBD1 aligns with 8 junction nucleotides. The sequence came from a male donor with early-stage non-small cell lung cancer. The sequenced DNA is TGTGCCAGCAGCTCTAAAGGGACAGGCCAAGAGACCCAGTACTTC. This sequence encodes CASSSKGTGQETQYF.